Included here is one T cell receptor (beta chain) sequence, with context. This entry comes from a study of blood T cell repertoires in COVID-19. About the research overall: Donors in the United States, Italy and Spain gave samples during acute or convalescent COVID-19. T cells, B-cell-depleted T cells, or PBMCs supplied cDNA or gDNA.

Assay used: immunoSEQ multiplex PCR; TCRdb lists only in-frame clones, some missing. Found here are a few hundred thousand clones, around 84% of them singletons; the top ten hold around 13%. The CDR3 has 16 residues. Germline CDR1 reads GTSNPN; CDR2 reads SVGIG (reference sequence). V was clipped by 6 bases and J by 9 bases; unmatched bases: 17. Material for sequencing was peripheral blood. The sequence came from a human donor in a cohort sampled during active COVID-19. The V and J genes are TRBV30 and TRBJ1-6, with 7 bases matching TRBD1. In DNA form, the CDR3 reads TGTGCCTGTAGTACAGGGGCCGGCTCGATCGGTTCACCCCTCCACTTT. It translates to CACSTGAGSIGSPLHF.